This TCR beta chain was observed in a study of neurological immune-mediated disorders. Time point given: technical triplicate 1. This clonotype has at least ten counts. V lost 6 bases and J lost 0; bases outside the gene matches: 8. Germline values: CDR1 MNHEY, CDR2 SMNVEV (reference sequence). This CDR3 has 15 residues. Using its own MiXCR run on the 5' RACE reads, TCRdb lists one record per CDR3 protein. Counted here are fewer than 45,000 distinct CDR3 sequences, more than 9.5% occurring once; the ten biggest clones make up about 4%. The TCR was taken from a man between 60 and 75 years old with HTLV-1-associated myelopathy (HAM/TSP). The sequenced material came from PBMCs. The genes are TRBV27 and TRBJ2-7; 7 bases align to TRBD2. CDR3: CASRSGGGSSYEQYF. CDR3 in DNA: TGTGCCAGCAGATCTGGCGGGGGAAGCTCCTACGAGCAGTACTTC.